This passage covers 20 T cell receptor beta chains from one sample sequenced in a study of cytomegalovirus exposure and HLA in healthy donors (dated by TCRdb to 2017 to 2019). Receptor amplification or capture employed the immunoSEQ multiplex PCR assay. For the multiplex PCR, a mixture combining 60 forward primers for TCR Vbeta segments and 13 reverse primers for TCR Jbeta segments was used. TCRdb obtained this table from immuneACCESS and retained in-frame rearrangements with V and J assigned. These tables miss some clones; where compared with another copy, unresolved V genes account for less than half of the shortfall, and the remainder is unexplained. The sample includes more than 200,000 clones, with around 80% observed a single time. The ten largest make up about a sixth of the sample. The specimen sequenced was PBMCs. These receptors came from a man aged 40-49 years in good health and CMV-seronegative.

The rearrangement uses TRBV27 and TRBJ2-1; tentative D call: TRBD2 (5 bases). The ends were cut back, 3 bases at V and 7 bases at J, with 7 bases in the middle. Germline V lookup: CDR1 MNHEY, CDR2 SMNVEV (reference sequence). The CDR3 has 12 amino acids. The CDR3 region has the DNA TGTGCCAGCAGTTTTTCGGGAAATGAGCAGTTCTTC. Residues: CASSFSGNEQFF.

This chain uses TRBV4-2 with TRBJ2-5, with TRBD2 as a possible D gene (7 bases). Germline CDR1 and CDR2: LGHNA and YNFKEQ. The germline V and J ends were trimmed by 3 bases and 5 bases, with 13 bases remaining between them. This CDR3 region has 14 residues. This CDR3 is CASSHSKGGETQYF. In nucleotides, the CDR3 is TGTGCCAGCAGCCACTCGAAGGGGGGGGAGACCCAGTACTTC.

The genes are TRBV5-6 and TRBJ2-1, with 7 nucleotides matching TRBD2. The CDR3 totals 15 residues. V lost 0 bases and J lost 2; bases outside the gene matches: 2. Germline CDR1 is SGHDT and CDR2 is YYEEEE. The CDR3 here is CASSLGAGTYNEQFF. The CDR3, as DNA: TGTGCCAGCAGCTTGGGAGCGGGGACCTACAATGAGCAGTTCTTC.

V gene TRBV27 combines with J gene TRBJ2-7; 7 nucleotides align to TRBD1. CDR3 length: 14 amino acids. Germline loops: CDR1 MNHEY, CDR2 SMNVEV (reference sequence). V was clipped by 5 bases and J by 2 bases; unmatched bases: 6. The DNA for the CDR3 is TGTGCCAGCAGTCTTACAGGGGATGCCTACGAGCAGTACTTC. Protein product: CASSLTGDAYEQYF.

The chain joins TRBV7-9 to TRBJ2-2, with 9 nucleotides matching TRBD2. Germline CDR1 SEHNR, CDR2 FQNEAQ (reference sequence). With 11 bases clipped from V and 1 base from J, the junction kept 8 bases outside the gene matches. There are 15 residues in the CDR3. In DNA form, the CDR3 reads TGTGCCCCCAGCGGGGGGCAGGTGAACACCGGGGAGCTGTTTTTT. This translates into CAPSGGQVNTGELFF.

The J gene is TRBJ2-7, the V gene TRBV5-1; 7 bases map to TRBD1. V lost 4 bases and J lost 3; bases outside the gene matches: 10. The CDR3 runs 15 residues. Germline V gene sequence: CDR1 SGHRS, CDR2 YFSETQ. This chain's CDR3 is CASSILGQVDYEQYF. The CDR3 DNA follows: TGCGCCAGCAGCATCCTAGGACAGGTGGACTACGAGCAGTACTTC.

The chain links TRBV5-1 to TRBJ1-1; 10 bases are a match to TRBD1. The CDR3 loop spans 15 amino acids. Germline CDR1 is SGHRS and CDR2 is YFSETQ. After removal of 2 bases from V and 5 bases from J, the junction contained 6 bases not matched to a gene. CDR3 sequence: CASSLNDRGLTEAFF. The CDR3, as DNA: TGCGCCAGCAGCTTAAATGACAGGGGGCTGACTGAAGCTTTCTTT.

This clone has a single count. The chain links TRBV7-9 to TRBJ2-5; 12 positions match TRBD2. The CDR3 consists of 16 residues. CDR1 is SEHNR, CDR2 FQNEAQ, per germline (reference sequence). Trimming removed 5 bases from V and 2 bases from J; junction bases left unmatched: 6. The CDR3 is CASSPSLAGGQETQYF. The CDR3 DNA follows: TGTGCCAGCAGCCCCAGTCTAGCGGGAGGGCAAGAGACCCAGTACTTC.

This clone appeared a few times. V is TRBV5-1 and J is TRBJ2-5; 9 bases map to TRBD1. The V and J ends lost 0 bases and 4 bases, in that order; junction bases with no gene match: 1. CDR1 is SGHRS and CDR2 is YFSETQ in the germline V gene. This CDR3 has 14 amino acids. CDR3: CASSLGQGGETQYF. As DNA, the CDR3 is TGCGCCAGCAGCTTGGGACAGGGGGGAGAGACCCAGTACTTC.

This chain connects TRBV27 to TRBJ1-2; weak D call: TRBD1 (6 bases). V dropped 6 bases and J dropped 1 base, with 6 bases sitting between them. Germline CDR1 and CDR2: MNHEY and SMNVEV (reference sequence). This CDR3 region has 12 residues. CDR3: CASRGHNYGYTF. CDR3 nucleotide sequence: TGTGCCAGCAGGGGACATAACTATGGCTACACCTTC.

V is TRBV9 and J is TRBJ2-1, with 9 bases matching TRBD1. V was pared by 1 base and J by 5 bases, with 7 bases of the junction left unmatched. The CDR3 loop spans 16 amino acids. The germline V gene encodes CDR1 SGDLS and CDR2 YYNGEE. CDR3 loop: CASSVLRTGAHNEQFF. CDR3 in DNA: TGTGCCAGCAGCGTACTGAGGACAGGGGCACACAATGAGCAGTTCTTC.

Only one count was recorded for this clone. The chain is built from TRBV7-2 and TRBJ2-1, with D possibly being TRBD2 (7 bases). The germline V gene has CDR1 SGHTA and CDR2 FQGNSA. This CDR3 has 14 residues. The ends were cut back, 5 bases at V and 9 bases at J, with 17 bases in the middle. For the CDR3, the DNA is TGTGCCAGCAGCATCTTGCTGGGGGGGCTTGAGCAGTTCTTC. Amino acids: CASSILLGGLEQFF.

The V and J genes are TRBV30 and TRBJ1-2; tentatively, D is TRBD1 (5 bases). Germline values: CDR1 GTSNPN, CDR2 SVGIG (reference sequence). V lost 0 bases to trimming and J lost 1 base, with 9 bases between them. The CDR3 length is 14 residues. The CDR3 DNA sequence: TGTGCCTGGAGTGTCGGCAGGGTTAACTATGGCTACACCTTC. It specifies CAWSVGRVNYGYTF.

As regards this clone: Mismatch with germline at one junction end may stem from a read error. The chain couples TRBV7-9 to TRBJ1-4; D gene uncertain. Germline CDR1 and CDR2: SEHNR and FQNEAQ (reference sequence). The CDR3 has 15 residues. This CDR3 is CSSSLMGSENEKLFF. CDR3 in DNA: TGTTCCAGCAGCTTAATGGGGAGTGAGAATGAAAAACTGTTTTTT.

The gene calls are TRBV9 and TRBJ2-5, with 9 bases fitting TRBD1. Trimming at V came to 4 bases and at J to 5 bases, leaving 6 bases not matched to a gene. Germline V gives CDR1 SGDLS, CDR2 YYNGEE. The CDR3 contains 14 residues. For the CDR3, the DNA is TGTGCCAGCAGCACCGGGACAGGGAGTGAGACCCAGTACTTC. Protein sequence: CASSTGTGSETQYF. Full variable domain (outside the CDR3, taken from reference TRBV9 and TRBJ2-5): DSGVTQTPKHLITATGQRVTLRCSPRSGDLSVYWYQQSLDQGLQFLIQYYNGEERAKGNILERFSAQQFPDLHSELNLSSLELGDSALYFCASSTGTGSETQYFGPGTRLLVL.

The chain recombines TRBV9 with TRBJ1-5, with D uncertain. The V gene lost 4 bases and the J gene lost 9 bases, with 20 bases spanning the gap. The CDR3 covers 15 residues. CDR1 is SGDLS and CDR2 is YYNGEE in the germline V gene. CDR3: CASSSLGQVGGPQHF. The CDR3 coding sequence is TGTGCCAGCAGCTCCCTTGGGCAGGTGGGAGGGCCCCAGCATTTT. The full variable domain, in which reference TRBV9 and TRBJ1-5 provide the parts outside the CDR3, is DSGVTQTPKHLITATGQRVTLRCSPRSGDLSVYWYQQSLDQGLQFLIQYYNGEERAKGNILERFSAQQFPDLHSELNLSSLELGDSALYFCASSSLGQVGGPQHFGDGTRLSIL.

The J gene is TRBJ2-1, the V gene TRBV7-3, with D possibly TRBD1 on 10 matching bases. The CDR3 runs to 18 residues. From germline, CDR1 is SGHTA and CDR2 FQGTGA. V was pared by 3 bases and J by 4 bases, with 22 bases between. DNA of the CDR3: TGTGCCAGCAGCTTCGGGACAGGGGTAACTAGCGGGTACAATGAGCAGTTCTTC. Amino acids: CASSFGTGVTSGYNEQFF.

The chain employs TRBV7-8 and TRBJ2-1; the match to TRBD1 covers 7 bases. Germline V gene data show CDR1 as SGHVS and CDR2 as FQNEAQ. The CDR3 length is 13 residues. Losses at the gene ends were 5 bases for V and 9 bases for J; bases not matched to a gene: 7. The CDR3 loop reads CASSASTGREQFF. DNA for the CDR3: TGTGCCAGCAGCGCTTCGACAGGGCGTGAGCAGTTCTTC.

V gene TRBV10-3 combines with J gene TRBJ2-2; 7 nucleotides match TRBD2. The CDR3 has 13 amino acids. With V trimmed by 9 bases and J by 2 bases, 3 bases remained unmatched. The germline gives CDR1 ENHRY, CDR2 SYGVKD. The CDR3 region has the DNA TGTGCCATGAGCGGGGATAACACCGGGGAGCTGTTTTTT. It specifies CAMSGDNTGELFF.

V usage is TRBV5-1 and J usage is TRBJ1-1; 7 bases map to TRBD1. The germline V gene encodes CDR1 SGHRS and CDR2 YFSETQ. V was clipped by 0 bases and J by 6 bases; unmatched bases: 11. The CDR3 runs to 16 residues. Written as DNA, the CDR3 is TGCGCCAGCAGCTTGGACAGGGGAAGAGCCTCCCCTGAAGCTTTCTTT. Residues: CASSLDRGRASPEAFF. The full variable domain, its missing parts supplied by reference TRBV5-1 and TRBJ1-1, is KAGVTQTPRYLIKTRGQQVTLSCSPISGHRSVSWYQQTPGQGLQFLFEYFSETQRNKGNFPGRFSGRQFSNSRSEMNVSTLELGDSALYLCASSLDRGRASPEAFFGQGTRLTVV.